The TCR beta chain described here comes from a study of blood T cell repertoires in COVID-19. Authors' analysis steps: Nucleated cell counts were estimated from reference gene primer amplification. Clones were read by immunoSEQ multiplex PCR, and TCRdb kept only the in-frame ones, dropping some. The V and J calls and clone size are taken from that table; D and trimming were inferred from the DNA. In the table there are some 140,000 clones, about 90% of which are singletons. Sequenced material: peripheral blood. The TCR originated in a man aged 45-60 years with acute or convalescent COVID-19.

In DNA, the CDR3 is TGTGCCAGCAGCTCCCCGACAGTAGAAGACTATGGCTACACCTTC. As protein: CASSSPTVEDYGYTF. The genes are TRBV2 and TRBJ1-2; weak D call: TRBD1 (5 bases). Trimming shortened V by 6 bases and J by 3 bases, and 17 bases separated the two germline ends. The CDR3 length is 15 residues. Germline CDR1 reads SNHLY; CDR2 reads FYNNEI. Supplemented by reference TRBV2 and TRBJ1-2, the full variable domain reads EPEVTQTPSHQVTQMGQEVILRCVPISNHLYFYWYRQILGQKVEFLVSFYNNEISEKSEIFDDQFSVERPDGSNFTLKIRSTKLEDSAMYFCASSSPTVEDYGYTFGSGTRLTVV.